The table lists the clone carrying this T cell receptor (beta chain) with many counts. No antigen is known for it. This sample stems from a study of blood T cells in healthy people across ages. Study outcomes and limitations: Naive CD4+ cells and diversity were both higher in long-lived donors than in aged donors.

Sample-barcoded 5' priming and a J-beta primer mix drove a second PCR of about 6 to 12 cycles. Every molecule of cDNA carried a tag from a template-switch adaptor with 12 random nucleotides. The yield of each sample was at least 3 million CDR3-containing paired-end reads. From the 5' RACE reads, TCRdb called clonotypes with MiXCR, one entry per CDR3 protein. The table shows about 670,000 distinct CDR3 sequences, with around 43% occurring only once. Looked up from germline, CDR1 is MNHNY and CDR2 is SVGAGI (reference sequence). Trimming took 2 bases from V and 1 from J, leaving 16 bases between them. The CDR3 runs to 17 residues.

What was sequenced was blood. This receptor was taken from a man older than 75 in good health. V gene TRBV6-6 combines with J gene TRBJ2-3; perhaps D is TRBD1 or TRBD2 (6 bases each). The CDR3 loop is CASSYGGAAGRTDTQYF. The CDR3 bases are TGTGCCAGCAGTTACGGGGGCGCGGCGGGACGCACAGATACGCAGTATTTT.